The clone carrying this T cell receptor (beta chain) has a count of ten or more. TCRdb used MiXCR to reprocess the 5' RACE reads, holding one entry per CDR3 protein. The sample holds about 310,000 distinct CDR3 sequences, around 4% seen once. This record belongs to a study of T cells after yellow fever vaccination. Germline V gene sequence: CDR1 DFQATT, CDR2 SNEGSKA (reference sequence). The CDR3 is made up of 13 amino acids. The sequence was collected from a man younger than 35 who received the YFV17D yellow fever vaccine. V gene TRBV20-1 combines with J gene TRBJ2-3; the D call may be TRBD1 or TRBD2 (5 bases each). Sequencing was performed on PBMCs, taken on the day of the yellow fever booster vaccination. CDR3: CSVLRGGTDTQYF. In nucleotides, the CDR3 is TGCAGCGTTTTACGAGGGGGCACAGATACGCAGTATTTT.